The next 31 T cell receptor beta chains were all read from a single sample in a study of blood T cell repertoires in COVID-19. Sequencing used immunoSEQ multiplex PCR; TCRdb keeps in-frame clones, though not all of them. The sample holds about 210,000 clones, just under 90% seen once. The sequencing sample was made of peripheral blood. The receptor source for this set is a man between 60 and 75 years old who had recovered from COVID-19.

The rearrangement links TRBV27 to TRBJ2-7; possibly TRBD1 for D (6 bases). V was pared by 6 bases and J by 0 bases, with 12 bases between. Looked up from germline, CDR1 is MNHEY and CDR2 is SMNVEV (reference sequence). The CDR3 sequence is 14 residues long. The CDR3 DNA sequence: TGTGCCAGCAGAGTACGAGGGGGCTCCTACGAGCAGTACTTC. Its protein product is CASRVRGGSYEQYF.

The chain has TRBV10-3 and TRBJ1-2; possible D gene TRBD1, 6 bases. Germline V lookup: CDR1 ENHRY, CDR2 SYGVKD. This CDR3 comprises 14 residues. With 7 bases removed from V and 0 bases from J, the gap between germline ends came to 12 bases. For the CDR3, the DNA is TGTGCCATCACCCTAACAGGGCCTAACTATGGCTACACCTTC. Protein: CAITLTGPNYGYTF.

This rearrangement joins TRBV4-3 to TRBJ1-2; 9 bases match TRBD1. V was pared by 4 bases and J by 7 bases, with 7 bases of the junction left unmatched. CDR1 is LGHNA, CDR2 YSLEER, per germline. The CDR3 spans 14 residues. The CDR3: CASSPTGGGSGYTF. For the CDR3, the DNA is TGCGCCAGCAGCCCGACAGGGGGGGGTAGTGGCTACACCTTC.

The chain uses TRBV18 and TRBJ2-1, with D uncertain. Germline lookup yields CDR1 KGHSH and CDR2 LQKENI. The CDR3 sequence is 13 residues long. V dropped 2 bases and J dropped 9 bases, with 11 bases sitting between them. DNA for the CDR3: TGTGCCAGCTCACCATCGTCTAGTAGTGAGCAGTTCTTC. As protein: CASSPSSSSEQFF.

The gene calls are TRBV24-1 and TRBJ2-1; 10 bases line up with TRBD1. Germline lookup yields CDR1 KGHDR and CDR2 SFDVKD. J gave up 6 bases and V 6 bases, and 7 bases lay outside the gene matches. The CDR3 runs to 15 residues. CDR3 protein: CATSHRDRGTNEQFF. In DNA, the CDR3 is TGTGCCACCAGTCACCGGGACAGGGGTACCAATGAGCAGTTCTTC.

This sequence joins TRBV2 and TRBJ1-3, with unresolved D. The CDR3 has 15 residues. Trimming took 0 bases from V and 0 from J, leaving 6 bases between them. Germline V gene sequence: CDR1 SNHLY, CDR2 FYNNEI. For the CDR3, the DNA is TGTGCCAGCAGTGAAGCGAGGGTCTCTGGAAACACCATATATTTT. Protein: CASSEARVSGNTIYF.

V is TRBV28 and J is TRBJ1-5; D might be TRBD1 (5 bases). CDR3 length: 15 residues. Trimming removed 4 bases at V and 5 bases at J, with 15 bases between. CDR1 MDHEN and CDR2 SYDVKM come from the germline V gene. This CDR3 is CASSSEGTGDQPQHF. The CDR3 DNA is TGTGCCAGCAGTTCGGAGGGGACTGGCGATCAGCCCCAGCATTTT.

This sequence joins TRBV3-1 (or the pseudogene TRBV3-2) and TRBJ2-7; the D gene is possibly TRBD2 (6 bases). CDR3 length equals 12 residues. Deletions cut 6 bases from V and 6 bases from J, with 12 bases between. Germline CDR1 reads LGHDT; CDR2 reads YNNKEL (reference sequence). CDR3 coding DNA: TGTGCCAGCAGTACGGAGGGACGCGAGCAGTACTTC. This translates into CASSTEGREQYF.

In its sample, this clone was seen many times. The V call is TRBV19, the J call TRBJ1-5, with 10 bases that match TRBD1. V gave up 8 bases and J gave up 6 bases; unmatched junction bases: 4. Germline V gives CDR1 LNHDA, CDR2 SQIVND (reference sequence). This CDR3 spans 13 amino acids. The CDR3 reads CASSRQGAQPQHF. CDR3 nucleotides: TGTGCCAGTTCTAGACAGGGGGCTCAGCCCCAGCATTTT.

Only a few counts were recorded for this clone. This chain connects TRBV5-1 to TRBJ2-1; the match to TRBD1 covers 8 bases. Trimming cost V 4 bases and J 2 bases; bases outside gene matches: 8. CDR3 length: 16 amino acids. Germline-derived CDR1 and CDR2 are SGHRS and YFSETQ. CDR3 bases: TGCGCCAGCAGCCCTGGACAGGGAGTAACCTACAATGAGCAGTTCTTC. Translating it yields CASSPGQGVTYNEQFF.

This clone came up once. The rearrangement uses TRBV19 and TRBJ2-7; TRBD1 matches 10 bases. The CDR3 spans 15 residues. Germline CDR1 is LNHDA and CDR2 is SQIVND (reference sequence). J gave up 3 bases and V 5 bases, and 7 bases lay outside the gene matches. CDR3 bases: TGTGCCAGTAGTGCGGCAGACAGGGGGCTCTACGAGCAGTACTTC. Residues: CASSAADRGLYEQYF.

The V gene is TRBV2, the J gene TRBJ1-2, with 9 bases lining up with TRBD1. Trimming cost V 5 bases and J 4 bases; bases outside gene matches: 8. The germline gives CDR1 SNHLY, CDR2 FYNNEI. The CDR3 runs to 15 residues. The CDR3 DNA follows: TGTGCCAGCAGTTATTCTGACAGGGGGACCTATGGCTACACCTTC. Encoded protein: CASSYSDRGTYGYTF. Full variable domain (remainder filled in from reference TRBV2 and TRBJ1-2): EPEVTQTPSHQVTQMGQEVILRCVPISNHLYFYWYRQILGQKVEFLVSFYNNEISEKSEIFDDQFSVERPDGSNFTLKIRSTKLEDSAMYFCASSYSDRGTYGYTFGSGTRLTVV.

The V and J genes are TRBV9 and TRBJ2-4; tentatively, D is TRBD1 (7 bases). Trimming removed 3 bases from V and 0 bases from J, with 13 bases in between. Per the germline V gene, CDR1 is SGDLS and CDR2 is YYNGEE. The CDR3 extends over 16 amino acids. The CDR3 nucleotides read TGTGCCAGCAGCGCCTCAGGGGGGTCAGCCAAAAACATTCAGTACTTC. Its protein is CASSASGGSAKNIQYF.

V gene TRBV9 combines with J gene TRBJ2-3; TRBD2 matches 9 bases. Germline V gene data show CDR1 as SGDLS and CDR2 as YYNGEE. Trimming at V came to 2 bases and at J to 4 bases, leaving 5 bases not matched to a gene. This CDR3 is 15 amino acids long. CDR3 coding DNA: TGTGCCAGCAGCGTGGTTAGCGGGGGCGCAGATACGCAGTATTTT. This codes for CASSVVSGGADTQYF.

This chain links TRBV7-2 with TRBJ2-5; D gene unclear. The germline V and J ends were trimmed by 3 bases and 1 base, with 3 bases remaining between them. This CDR3 spans 12 amino acids. In germline, CDR1 is SGHTA, CDR2 FQGNSA. The CDR3 loop is CASSLAQETQYF. Here the CDR3 DNA reads TGTGCCAGCAGCTTGGCCCAAGAGACCCAGTACTTC.

This chain links TRBV7-9 with TRBJ2-1; a weak D match, TRBD1 (5 bases). V was cut by 6 bases and J by 4 bases, with 16 bases left in between. The germline CDR1 and CDR2 sequences are SEHNR and FQNEAQ (reference sequence). This CDR3 has 15 residues. CDR3 sequence reads: CASRGQGSLYNEQFF. The CDR3 nucleotides are TGTGCCAGCAGGGGGCAGGGTAGCCTTTACAATGAGCAGTTCTTC.

The rearrangement links TRBV28 to TRBJ2-2, with D perhaps TRBD2 (6 bases). The CDR3 loop spans 12 amino acids. V was pared by 10 bases and J by 5 bases, with 11 bases between. Germline CDR1 is MDHEN and CDR2 is SYDVKM. The CDR3 DNA reads TGTGCCACCCGACGGGGGACCGGGGAGCTGTTTTTT. It codes for CATRRGTGELFF.

The rearrangement links TRBV11-1 to TRBJ1-2, with D possibly matching TRBD1 (5 bases). This CDR3 has 15 residues. V shed 7 bases and J shed 6 bases, with 21 bases lying between them. From germline, CDR1 is SGHAT and CDR2 FQDESV (reference sequence). CDR3 region: CASTPSGGTEDGYTF. The CDR3 DNA reads TGTGCCAGCACCCCATCCGGGGGGACGGAAGATGGCTACACCTTC.

The CDR3 DNA reads as TGTGCCAGCAGCCTCCGACAGGGGTACAATGAGCAGTTCTTC. Its translation: CASSLRQGYNEQFF. The rearrangement joins TRBV5-4 to TRBJ2-1; 8 bases match TRBD1. CDR1 and CDR2 from the germline V gene are SGHNT and YYREEE (reference sequence). CDR3 length: 14 amino acids. J was trimmed by 4 bases and V by 4 bases; bases with no gene match: 4.

The chain employs TRBV24-1 and TRBJ2-1, with D tentatively TRBD2 (6 bases). The CDR3 spans 17 residues. The V end was cut by 5 bases, the J end by 7 bases, with 23 bases between. Germline CDR1 is KGHDR and CDR2 is SFDVKD. In DNA form, the CDR3 reads TGTGCCACCAGTGGCCCAAGCGGGCCAACCTCCTCGAATGAGCAGTTCTTC. Amino acids: CATSGPSGPTSSNEQFF.

The rearrangement joins TRBV18 to TRBJ2-1; 10 nucleotides agree with TRBD2. The CDR3 has 15 residues. Germline trimming cut 3 bases from V and 9 bases from J; bases unmatched to any gene: 8. Germline CDR1 is KGHSH and CDR2 is LQKENI. CDR3 coding DNA: TGTGCCAGCTCACCGGAGAGCGGGGGGGCCGGTGAGCAGTTCTTC. This encodes CASSPESGGAGEQFF.

The rearrangement uses TRBV6-1 and TRBJ2-3; 9 nucleotides align to TRBD1. The CDR3 is 16 amino acids. V was clipped by 3 bases and J by 1 base; unmatched bases: 5. Germline values: CDR1 MNHNS, CDR2 SASEGT. In DNA, the CDR3 is TGTGCCAGCAGTGATCTCGGGACAGGGCGCACAGATACGCAGTATTTT. This encodes CASSDLGTGRTDTQYF.

J is TRBJ1-1 and V is TRBV3-1 (or the pseudogene TRBV3-2); D is perhaps TRBD1 (5 bases). From germline, CDR1 is LGHDT and CDR2 YNNKEL (reference sequence). With 5 bases removed from V and 5 bases from J, the gap between germline ends came to 15 bases. The CDR3 is 14 amino acids. For the CDR3, the DNA is TGTGCCAGCAGCTTGCGGGACGGAGCTACTGAAGCTTTCTTT. It codes for CASSLRDGATEAFF.

The chain carries TRBV18 and TRBJ2-1, with D tentatively TRBD2 (6 bases). The CDR3 has 14 amino acids. Germline V gene sequence: CDR1 KGHSH, CDR2 LQKENI. Trimming left V 3 bases short and J 4 bases short, with 10 bases between. Written as DNA, the CDR3 is TGTGCCAGCTCACCGGTAGGAGGGTACAATGAGCAGTTCTTC. Its protein is CASSPVGGYNEQFF.

This chain joins TRBV4-2 and TRBJ2-2, with 7 bases matching TRBD1. The CDR3 runs to 14 residues. Per the germline V gene, CDR1 is LGHNA and CDR2 is YNFKEQ. Trimming at V came to 5 bases and at J to 2 bases, leaving 2 bases not matched to a gene. Here the CDR3 DNA reads TGTGCCAGCAGCAGGGGGCGAAACACCGGGGAGCTGTTTTTT. It is translated as CASSRGRNTGELFF.

This clone was picked up one time. The rearrangement links TRBV5-1 to TRBJ2-7, with TRBD1 matching 9 bases. CDR1 is SGHRS, CDR2 YFSETQ, per germline. This CDR3 has 13 residues. The V and J ends lost 4 bases and 5 bases, in that order; junction bases with no gene match: 4. The CDR3 bases are TGCGCCAGCAGCCTAGACAGGGGGGACGAGCAGTACTTC. This codes for CASSLDRGDEQYF.

The chain couples TRBV7-2 to TRBJ1-1; 7 bases map to TRBD1. The trim removed 5 bases at V and 0 bases at J, leaving 9 bases unmatched. CDR1 and CDR2 (germline): SGHTA, FQGNSA. The CDR3 spans 16 residues. The DNA for the CDR3 is TGTGCCAGCAGCATTCCCGGACAGGCTTTGAACACTGAAGCTTTCTTT. Translation: CASSIPGQALNTEAFF. The whole variable domain, remainder taken from reference TRBV7-2 and TRBJ1-1, is GAGVSQSPSNKVTEKGKDVELRCDPISGHTALYWYRQSLGQGLEFLIYFQGNSAPDKSGLPSDRFSAERTGGSVSTLTIQRTQQEDSAVYLCASSIPGQALNTEAFFGQGTRLTVV.

The rearrangement uses TRBV30 and TRBJ1-2; 8 bases map to TRBD1. The CDR3 covers 13 residues. CDR1 and CDR2 from the germline V gene are GTSNPN and SVGIG (reference sequence). Trimming at V came to 3 bases and at J to 4 bases, leaving 4 bases not matched to a gene. The CDR3 DNA sequence: TGTGCCTGGAGGGACAGGGCGGGCTATGGCTACACCTTC. It is translated as CAWRDRAGYGYTF.

This chain uses TRBV24-1 with TRBJ2-5; 16 bases match TRBD2. Trimming removed 4 bases from V and 4 bases from J; junction bases left unmatched: 8. The CDR3 loop spans 18 amino acids. Germline CDR1 and CDR2: KGHDR and SFDVKD. The CDR3 is CATSDTGTSGGAGETQYF. CDR3 nucleotide sequence: TGTGCCACCAGTGACACCGGGACTAGCGGGGGGGCCGGAGAGACCCAGTACTTC.

This chain connects TRBV6-5 to TRBJ1-6; 7 bases map to TRBD1. With V trimmed by 2 bases and J by 3 bases, 1 base remained unmatched. Germline V gene sequence: CDR1 MNHEY, CDR2 SVGAGI. CDR3 length: 15 residues. The CDR3 coding sequence is TGTGCCAGCAGTTACCAGGGGGTCTATAATTCACCCCTCCACTTT. Its protein is CASSYQGVYNSPLHF.

CDR3 bases: TGTGCCAGCAGCCCCCAGGGATTCCTCACAGATACGCAGTATTTT. Protein sequence: CASSPQGFLTDTQYF. The rearrangement uses TRBV11-2 and TRBJ2-3, with D possibly TRBD1 on 5 matching bases. The germline V gene has CDR1 SGHAT and CDR2 FQNNGV. V lost 5 bases and J lost 2, with 14 bases in between. The CDR3 contains 15 residues.